This TCR beta chain was captured in a study of neoadjuvant anti-PD-1 for oral cavity cancer. Study-wide background: Non-progressing patients received a fourth nivolumab dose near day 43, then surgery on days 50-56.

Indicated time point: after neoadjuvant nivolumab, at surgical resection. Blood cells were analyzed directly, without culture or expansion. Study-level points and caveats: Each response group had just a few patients in TCR analyses.

Of note for this clone: The antigen is undetermined.

Most PBMC samples had roughly 0.45 ug input DNA in six replicates. Here immunoSEQ multiplex PCR was the method, and the copy in TCRdb shows in-frame clones only, minus some. The table lists roughly 46,000 clones, approximately 80% of them singletons. The CDR3 contains 16 residues. Germline assignment: CDR1 SGDLS and CDR2 YYNGEE. Trimming cost V 0 bases and J 0 bases, with 12 bases left between them. This sequence was found in a person between 40 and 85 years old with oral cavity squamous cell carcinoma. The chain has TRBV9 and TRBJ1-1, with a weak D call TRBD1 (6 bases). The sequences come from PBMCs, collected after nivolumab (anti-PD-1) treatment. In nucleotides, the CDR3 is TGTGCCAGCAGCGTAGGGGGGGGCCCCATGAACACTGAAGCTTTCTTT. It encodes CASSVGGGPMNTEAFF.